This entry describes one TCR beta chain. Its antigen is still unknown. The CDR3 sequence is 14 residues long. Germline CDR1 and CDR2: MDHEN and SYDVKM. The V and J ends lost 7 bases and 4 bases respectively, with 16 bases between them. The PCR had 60 Vbeta and 13 Jbeta primers. Sequenced by immunoSEQ multiplex PCR; TCRdb stores in-frame clones only, minus some. There are tens of thousands of clones in the sample; 76% occur only once, and approximately 1.5% lies in the top ten. The data originate from a study of cytomegalovirus exposure and HLA in healthy donors. Unrecorded immune exposure was likely among donors, who were nominally healthy when sampled. General study results and limits: DRB1 showed the most TCR associations and HLA-C the fewest in a later analysis, as rates varied by HLA locus. The authors considered a cluster of highly shared sequence variants likely to be a sequencing artifact. In terms of immune exposure information, only CMV serostatus was available.

V is TRBV28 and J is TRBJ1-2, with D tentatively TRBD1 (5 bases). This TCR derives from a male donor in good health and CMV-seronegative. What was sequenced was PBMCs. The CDR3 here is CASTPEGVSYGYTF. The DNA for the CDR3 is TGTGCCAGCACCCCCGAAGGGGTTAGCTATGGCTACACCTTC.